This is a list of T cell receptor beta chains from one sample in a study of blood T cell repertoires in COVID-19. Sequencing was performed with immunoSEQ multiplex PCR; in TCRdb, only in-frame clones are kept and a portion is missing. This table holds about 190,000 clones, approximately 85% found once. Material for sequencing was peripheral blood. The receptor set was obtained from a woman in her seventies with active or convalescent COVID-19. CDR3s leave out the opening cysteine and the closing phenylalanine or tryptophan.

j_call v_call cdr3_aa
TRBJ1-1 TRBV18 ASSPTVNTEAF
TRBJ1-2 TRBV2 ASSLTGLGYGYT
TRBJ2-1 TRBV27 ASREISGRGYNEQF
TRBJ1-5 TRBV4-1 ASSQGQGSGDQPQH
TRBJ2-7 TRBV6-5 ASRMPSSYEQY
TRBJ1-2 TRBV6-1 ASSDDREDGYT
TRBJ2-2 TRBV11-2 ASSVGTTNTGELF
TRBJ2-1 TRBV5-4 ASSSQRDPYNEQF
TRBJ2-1 TRBV14 ASGGRTLPGLPGEQF
TRBJ1-3 TRBV19 ASSPGQGASSGNTIY
TRBJ2-1 TRBV11-3 ASRLAGGPDNEQF
TRBJ2-3 TRBV18 ASSPERTSTDTQY
TRBJ2-6 TRBV7-9 ASSSTSGRRSGANVLT
TRBJ2-3 TRBV5-1 ASSLATSGAVGAQY
TRBJ1-2 TRBV7-9 ASSLAWTRDGYT
TRBJ2-7 TRBV23-1 ASSQLGQPTYEQY
TRBJ2-1 TRBV19 ASSTDRGRANEQF
TRBJ1-4 TRBV25-1 ASSDSRRPNEKLF
TRBJ2-7 TRBV6-1 ASSEFPRDRGLYEQY
TRBJ2-2 TRBV2 ASTPGGTNTGELF
TRBJ2-3 TRBV9 ASSVNTDTQY
TRBJ2-1 TRBV3-1/TRBV3-2 ASSQELGTGAYNEQF